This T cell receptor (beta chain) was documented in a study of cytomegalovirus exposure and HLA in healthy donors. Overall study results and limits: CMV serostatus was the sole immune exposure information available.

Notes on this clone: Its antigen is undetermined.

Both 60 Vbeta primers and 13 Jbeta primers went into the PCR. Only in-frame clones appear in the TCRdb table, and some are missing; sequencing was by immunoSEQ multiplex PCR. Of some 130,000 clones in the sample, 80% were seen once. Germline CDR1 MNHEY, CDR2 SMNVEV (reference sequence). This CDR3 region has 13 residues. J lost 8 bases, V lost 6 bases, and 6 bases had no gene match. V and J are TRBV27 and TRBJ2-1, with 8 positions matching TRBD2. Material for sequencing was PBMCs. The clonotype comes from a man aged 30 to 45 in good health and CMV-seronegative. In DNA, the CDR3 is TGTGCCAGCAGACACGGGACTAGGGATGAGCAGTTCTTC. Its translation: CASRHGTRDEQFF.